This T cell receptor (beta chain) was captured by sequencing in a study of T cells after yellow fever vaccination (dated by TCRdb to about 2019). Study-level background: The SMART-Seq v4 Ultra Low Input RNA kit was used to prepare libraries from fractions with low cell numbers. To follow T-cell clones before and after primary and booster YFV17D yellow fever vaccination, bulk TCR alpha and beta repertoires were sequenced over time. Two healthy male donors, one aged 18 to 29 and one aged 30 to 40 years, made up the cohort. Blood samples were taken at several timepoints before and after primary and secondary immunization, and bulk PBMC replicates and cell subsets were isolated.

The meaning of the sample's treatment or condition label: live attenuated yellow fever vaccine strain. At each blood-draw timepoint, two biological replicates of bulk PBMCs were obtained. A standard Ficoll-Paque protocol was used to isolate PBMCs from peripheral blood. TriZol was used to extract RNA from bulk PBMCs, from CD4 and CD8 fractions, and from dextramer-positive and dextramer-negative fractions. TCR cDNA was synthesized by 5'RACE template switching, through which a universal primer site and unique molecular identifiers were introduced. cDNA synthesis was primed from both the TCR alpha and TCR beta constant segments. Library amplification used two PCR steps, and the second PCR step added sample barcodes and sequencing adapters. Libraries were sequenced on Illumina HiSeq 2500 (2x100 bp) or NovaSeq (2x150 bp). On the authors' methods: Reads were demultiplexed and collapsed into UMI consensus sequences with MIGEC, and V(D)J alignment was performed with MiXCR. Clonotypes responding to the vaccine were identified with edgeR on replicate PBMC samples, with the criteria of FDR below 0.01 and a log2 fold change above 5 up to day 15. CD4 or CD8 identity was assigned to each bulk clonotype according to whether the clonotype was present at higher abundance in the sequenced CD4 repertoire or the sequenced CD8 repertoire. The raw public reads went through TCRdb reprocessing: fastp at Q25, MiXCR clone calling, in-frame beta chains kept. All rows with the same CDR3 protein become a single entry with the most common DNA and genes. What appears here as the V and J calls and clone size reflects TCRdb's work, not the paper's. In all, the sample holds 450,000 to 550,000 distinct CDR3 sequences, and roughly a fifth of those were seen once. The top ten hold roughly an eighth of the sample.

What the work shows at the level of the full study, not this receptor alone: Computational filtering was needed because FACS-sorted repertoires could contain abundant contaminating clonotypes from the bulk population. The secondary T-cell response was found to be weaker but faster than the primary response, with a peak reached on day 5 rather than on day 15. Most clones expanded after primary vaccination were re-detected after the booster (around 96% of CD4 and around 88% of CD8), suggesting broad memory maintenance. The study included only a couple of donors, which limits how far the findings can be generalized. A small fraction of clonotypes appeared in both the CD4 and CD8 compartments, likely as a result of convergent recombination.

Cut back by 1 base and 4 bases, the V and J ends lie 7 bases apart. Looking up the germline V gene (reference sequence) yields CDR1 DFQATT and CDR2 SNEGSKA. From cysteine to phenylalanine, the CDR3 is 13 amino acids long. Just CDR3 DNA is preserved here, 39 bases in frame from base 1. Of note for this clonotype: Its specific antigen is unknown. The sample holds no much larger clone one base away, and base qualities are not on file.

The receptor chain draws on TRBV20-1 and TRBJ2-2, with no confident D gene call. This receptor was taken from a man younger than 40 who received the YFV17D yellow fever vaccine. Sample: PBMCs, taken 15 days after the yellow fever booster vaccination. The DNA reads as follows: TGCAGTGCTAGAGCGGTGGCCACCGGGGAGCTGTTTTTT. It codes for CSARAVATGELFF.